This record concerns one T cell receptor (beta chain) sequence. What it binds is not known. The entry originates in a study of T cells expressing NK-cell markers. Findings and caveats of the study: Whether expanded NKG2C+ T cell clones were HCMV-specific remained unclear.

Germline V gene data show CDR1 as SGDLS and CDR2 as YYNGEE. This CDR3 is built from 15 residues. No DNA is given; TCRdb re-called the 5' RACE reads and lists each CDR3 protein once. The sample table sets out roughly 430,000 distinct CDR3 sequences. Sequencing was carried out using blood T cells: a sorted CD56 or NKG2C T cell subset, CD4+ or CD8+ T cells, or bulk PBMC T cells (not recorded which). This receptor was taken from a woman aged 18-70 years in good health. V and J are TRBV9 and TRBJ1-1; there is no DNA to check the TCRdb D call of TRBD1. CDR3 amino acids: CASSPDRGRSTEAFF.